These 32 T cell receptor beta chains were all obtained from the same sample, sequenced in a study of shared clonotypes between healthy human individuals. The naive CD8 subset, CD45RO-negative cells positively selected for CCR7, excluded terminally differentiated effector memory CD45RA+ cells. Libraries were prepared by immunoSEQ multiplex PCR; TCRdb keeps only in-frame clonotypes and omits some of them. The table includes around 1.9 million clones, under 95% detected once. The sequenced sample was naive CD8+ T cells from PBMCs. The receptors stem from a man younger than 35 in good health. Some clones in this sample may be carry-over from other donors' samples.

The chain links TRBV19 to TRBJ2-1, with 10 positions matching TRBD1. Unmatched junction bases numbered 5, after V lost 7 bases and J lost 2 bases. The germline CDR1 and CDR2 sequences are LNHDA and SQIVND (reference sequence). The CDR3 runs 15 residues. Here the CDR3 DNA reads TGTGCCAGTACCAAGGACAGGGGGGCCTACAATGAGCAGTTCTTC. Its translation: CASTKDRGAYNEQFF.

The CDR3 reads CASSGYRDNTGELFF. In DNA form, the CDR3 reads TGTGCCAGCAGTGGTTACAGGGATAACACCGGGGAGCTGTTTTTT. This chain uses TRBV25-1 with TRBJ2-2; D is possibly TRBD1 (6 bases). The V gene lost 4 bases and the J gene lost 2 bases, with 11 bases spanning the gap. CDR1 and CDR2 (germline): MGHDK, SYGVNS. The CDR3 is 15 residues long.

Details on this clone: At the DNA level, this CDR3 is encoded by other sequences in the same sample as well. This chain joins TRBV28 and TRBJ1-2; 8 bases are a match to TRBD1. The germline V gene encodes CDR1 MDHEN and CDR2 SYDVKM. J gave up 7 bases and V 3 bases, and 7 bases lay outside the gene matches. The CDR3 spans 14 residues. CDR3 in amino acids: CASSFGQGAGGYTF. Written as DNA, the CDR3 is TGTGCCAGCAGTTTCGGGCAGGGGGCGGGTGGCTACACCTTC.

The chain is built from TRBV10-1 and TRBJ2-3; possibly TRBD1 for D (6 bases). V dropped 1 base and J dropped 4 bases, with 12 bases sitting between them. The germline V gene has CDR1 WNHNN and CDR2 SYGVQD (reference sequence). The CDR3 consists of 15 residues. CDR3 loop: CASSEWGPFPDTQYF. The CDR3, as DNA: TGCGCCAGCAGTGAGTGGGGGCCTTTCCCAGATACGCAGTATTTT.

This chain connects TRBV29-1 to TRBJ2-5; TRBD2 agrees at 7 bases. Germline CDR1 SQVTM, CDR2 ANQGSEA. CDR3 length: 12 amino acids. Trimming took 5 bases from V and 11 from J; bases not matched to a gene: 11. The CDR3 is CSVWEGLYGQYF. The CDR3 DNA sequence: TGCAGCGTTTGGGAGGGTCTGTACGGACAGTACTTC. The full variable domain, rest sourced from reference TRBV29-1 and TRBJ2-5, is SAVISQKPSRDICQRGTSLTIQCQVDSQVTMMFWYRQQPGQSLTLIATANQGSEATYESGFVIDKFPISRPNLTFSTLTVSNMSPEDSSIYLCSVWEGLYGQYFGPGTRLLVL.

The rearrangement joins TRBV27 to TRBJ2-2, with D perhaps given as TRBD1 or TRBD2 (5 bases each). V gave up 0 bases and J gave up 5 bases, with 19 bases separating them. The germline V gene encodes CDR1 MNHEY and CDR2 SMNVEV (reference sequence). This CDR3 comprises 18 residues. The CDR3 here is CASSLSWSMGVGTGELFF. The CDR3 DNA sequence: TGTGCCAGCAGTTTATCTTGGTCGATGGGGGTTGGGACCGGGGAGCTGTTTTTT.

The V gene is TRBV5-8, the J gene TRBJ1-5; the D is unclear. The CDR3 runs to 15 residues. From germline, CDR1 is SGHTS and CDR2 YDEGEE. The germline V and J ends were trimmed by 1 base and 5 bases, with 13 bases remaining between them. This CDR3 is CASSLSSWNHQPQHF. The CDR3 coding sequence is TGTGCCAGCAGCTTGAGTAGTTGGAACCATCAGCCCCAGCATTTT.

The chain is built from TRBV6-1 and TRBJ1-1, with D tentatively TRBD1 (6 bases). The CDR3 sequence is 14 residues long. Looked up from germline, CDR1 is MNHNS and CDR2 is SASEGT. V was clipped by 5 bases and J by 4 bases, with 14 bases between them. The CDR3 reads CASSRTSDSTEAFF. The CDR3 region has the DNA TGTGCCAGCAGTCGAACATCGGACAGCACTGAAGCTTTCTTT.

J is TRBJ2-7 and V is TRBV4-1; 9 positions agree with TRBD2. This CDR3 has 18 residues. V dropped 1 base and J dropped 0; count of bases not matched to a gene: 10. The germline gives CDR1 MGHRA, CDR2 YSYEKL. The CDR3, as DNA: TGCGCCAGCAGCCAAGTGCGGGCTAGCGGGGCATACTCCTACGAGCAGTACTTC. Translation gives CASSQVRASGAYSYEQYF.

V and J are TRBV19 and TRBJ2-7; 7 bases agree with TRBD2. V was pared by 1 base and J by 0 bases, with 9 bases of the junction left unmatched. CDR3 size: 17 residues. Per germline, CDR1 LNHDA and CDR2 SQIVND (reference sequence). The CDR3 region is CASSIGLAEGSSYEQYF. CDR3 in DNA: TGTGCCAGTAGTATAGGCCTAGCGGAGGGGAGCTCCTACGAGCAGTACTTC.

This clone was detected only once. The chain carries TRBV19 and TRBJ1-4; the D gene is possibly TRBD1 (5 bases). The V end lost 6 bases, the J end lost 4 bases, and 15 bases lay between the germline ends. CDR1 is LNHDA and CDR2 is SQIVND in the germline V gene (reference sequence). CDR3 length: 15 amino acids. This chain's CDR3 is CASSPPTGVNEKLFF. The CDR3 DNA sequence: TGTGCCAGTAGCCCCCCGACGGGGGTTAATGAAAAACTGTTTTTT.

This chain links TRBV28 with TRBJ1-2, with D unresolved. CDR3 length equals 13 residues. Trimming shortened V by 1 base and J by 4 bases, and 7 bases separated the two germline ends. Germline CDR1 is MDHEN and CDR2 is SYDVKM. CDR3: CASSLSQLYGYTF. CDR3 bases: TGTGCCAGCAGTTTATCCCAACTCTATGGCTACACCTTC.

CDR3 in DNA: TGTGCCAGTAGTGGGCTGTGGGCCCCTGGGACAGATACGCAGTATTTT. Amino acids: CASSGLWAPGTDTQYF. The genes are TRBV19 and TRBJ2-3; D unclear. The CDR3 covers 16 residues. V was pared by 5 bases and J by 3 bases, with 18 bases between. Germline CDR1 and CDR2: LNHDA and SQIVND (reference sequence). Supplemented by reference TRBV19 and TRBJ2-3, the full variable domain reads DGGITQSPKYLFRKEGQNVTLSCEQNLNHDAMYWYRQDPGQGLRLIYYSQIVNDFQKGDIAEGYSVSREKKESFPLTVTSAQKNPTAFYLCASSGLWAPGTDTQYFGPGTRLTVL.

CDR3 sequence (DNA): TGTGCCAGCAGCGCCTCCTGGGGACAGCTCGCTAACTATGGCTACACCTTC. Residues: CASSASWGQLANYGYTF. The chain couples TRBV9 to TRBJ1-2; 7 nucleotides align to TRBD1. The V gene end was trimmed by 3 bases and the J gene end by 0 bases; junction bases not matched to a gene: 11. CDR3 length equals 17 residues. Looked up from germline, CDR1 is SGDLS and CDR2 is YYNGEE.

This clone was recorded once. The rearrangement joins TRBV5-1 to TRBJ2-3; the D gene is possibly TRBD2 (5 bases). V lost 3 bases and J 0 bases, leaving 11 bases between the germline ends. Per the germline V gene, CDR1 is SGHRS and CDR2 is YFSETQ. This CDR3 spans 15 amino acids. DNA of the CDR3: TGCGCCAGCAGCTCTGAGGGAGTGAGCACAGATACGCAGTATTTT. Translation gives CASSSEGVSTDTQYF.

CDR3 nucleotides: TGTGCCATCAGTCCCGGGAGCCAGGCCTACGAGCAGTACTTC. This sequence encodes CAISPGSQAYEQYF. The chain uses TRBV10-3 and TRBJ2-7; D possibly corresponds to TRBD2 (6 bases). The CDR3 runs 14 residues. Germline CDR1 reads ENHRY; CDR2 reads SYGVKD. Trimming pared 5 bases from V and 2 bases from J, leaving 13 bases between.

As for this clone: Other DNA variants within this sample encode the same CDR3. The chain links TRBV27 to TRBJ2-3; 7 nucleotides line up with TRBD2. The CDR3 runs to 15 residues. CDR1 is MNHEY, CDR2 SMNVEV, per germline (reference sequence). J gave up 0 bases and V 4 bases, and 4 bases lay outside the gene matches. Here the CDR3 reads CASSSLAVSTDTQYF. The CDR3 DNA sequence: TGTGCCAGCAGTTCCCTAGCGGTTAGCACAGATACGCAGTATTTT.

This chain joins TRBV9 and TRBJ2-7; D uncertain. The CDR3 has 15 residues. The germline V gene encodes CDR1 SGDLS and CDR2 YYNGEE. The V end was cut by 0 bases, the J end by 0 bases, with 10 bases between. CDR3 loop: CASSVAYTSSYEQYF. CDR3 in DNA: TGTGCCAGCAGCGTAGCGTATACAAGCTCCTACGAGCAGTACTTC.

The chain joins TRBV5-1 to TRBJ1-3; perhaps TRBD1 as D (5 bases). Trimming removed 0 bases from V and 4 bases from J, with 20 bases in between. The CDR3 is 18 residues long. CDR1 is SGHRS and CDR2 is YFSETQ in the germline V gene. The CDR3 nucleotides are TGCGCCAGCAGCTTGGTGAGCCCCGAGACGGAGGGGGGAAACACCATATATTTT. It specifies CASSLVSPETEGGNTIYF.

This clone has just a few counts. This CDR3 reads CASSPFGQNYGYTF. CDR3 in DNA: TGTGCCAGCAGCCCTTTTGGACAGAACTATGGCTACACCTTC. The chain joins TRBV7-9 to TRBJ1-2, with a possible D match to TRBD1 (6 bases). Trimming left V 5 bases short and J 2 bases short, with 12 bases between. This CDR3 is built from 14 residues. The V gene's germline CDR1 is SEHNR and CDR2 FQNEAQ (reference sequence).

V is TRBV11-2 and J is TRBJ2-2, with a possible D match to TRBD1 (6 bases). CDR3 length equals 15 residues. V lost 3 bases, J lost 1 base, and 9 bases lay in between. CDR1 and CDR2 from the germline V gene are SGHAT and FQNNGV. Here the CDR3 reads CASSFGTLNTGELFF. The CDR3 nucleotides are TGTGCCAGCAGCTTCGGGACATTGAACACCGGGGAGCTGTTTTTT.

The rearrangement links TRBV14 to TRBJ2-3; D not resolved. The CDR3 runs 11 residues. The germline V gene has CDR1 SGHDN and CDR2 FVKESK. Trimming cost V 4 bases and J 6 bases, with 5 bases left between them. This CDR3 reads CASSRYDTQYF. The CDR3 DNA reads as TGTGCCAGCAGCCGTTACGATACGCAGTATTTT.

The rearrangement links TRBV6-6 to TRBJ2-5, with TRBD1 matching over 10 bases. Germline CDR1 is MNHNY and CDR2 is SVGAGI (reference sequence). The ends lost 5 bases at V and 6 bases at J; junction bases unmatched: 9. This CDR3 has 15 residues. The CDR3 is CASSQATGGSQTQYF. The CDR3 DNA follows: TGTGCCAGCAGTCAAGCGACAGGGGGCAGTCAGACCCAGTACTTC.

This clone was detected only once. This sequence joins TRBV15 and TRBJ1-2, with TRBD1 as a possible D gene (5 bases). Germline V CDR1 and CDR2: LNHNV, YYDKDF (reference sequence). This CDR3 spans 15 amino acids. V gave up 7 bases and J gave up 1 base, with 16 bases separating them. CDR3 sequence (DNA): TGTGCCACCACCGAGTCGAGGGGCCTTAACTATGGCTACACCTTC. Protein sequence: CATTESRGLNYGYTF.

The chain has TRBV27 and TRBJ1-5, with TRBD1 as a possible D gene (6 bases). The germline CDR1 and CDR2 sequences are MNHEY and SMNVEV (reference sequence). The CDR3 covers 15 residues. V was cut by 6 bases and J by 12 bases, with 24 bases left in between. The CDR3 coding sequence is TGTGCCAGCAGGCCCGTTGGAGGAAGGATAGGGGGCCAGCATTTT. It yields the protein CASRPVGGRIGGQHF.

The rearrangement joins TRBV6-1 to TRBJ2-5, with no clear D. Trimming took off 4 bases at V and 1 base at J, with 10 bases between the two ends. The CDR3 consists of 14 residues. Germline CDR1 and CDR2: MNHNS and SASEGT. The CDR3 coding sequence is TGTGCCAGCAGTGGCTTGGGATTCCAAGAGACCCAGTACTTC. It encodes CASSGLGFQETQYF.

The J gene is TRBJ2-7, the V gene TRBV14, with D unresolved. This CDR3 has 11 residues. With 2 bases removed from V and 4 bases from J, the gap between germline ends came to 3 bases. CDR1 SGHDN and CDR2 FVKESK come from the germline V gene. CDR3 coding DNA: TGTGCCAGCAGCCAAATATACGAGCAGTACTTC. Protein product: CASSQIYEQYF.

The chain is built from TRBV2 and TRBJ2-7; TRBD2 agrees at 10 bases. CDR1 is SNHLY, CDR2 FYNNEI, per germline. This CDR3 spans 15 amino acids. The V and J ends lost 4 bases and 0 bases, in that order; junction bases with no gene match: 3. The CDR3, as DNA: TGTGCCAGCAGTGTGGGACTAGCGAGCTCCTACGAGCAGTACTTC. It translates to CASSVGLASSYEQYF.

This chain connects TRBV9 to TRBJ2-1, with D tentatively TRBD1 or TRBD2 (6 bases each). V shed 0 bases and J shed 5 bases, with 15 bases lying between them. The V gene's germline CDR1 is SGDLS and CDR2 YYNGEE. CDR3 size: 16 residues. CDR3 nucleotides: TGTGCCAGCAGCGTAGCCCGGGGGCGCGGAAACAATGAGCAGTTCTTC. It is translated as CASSVARGRGNNEQFF.

The chain employs TRBV5-1 and TRBJ2-5; D is ambiguous. There are 15 residues in the CDR3. Germline V lookup: CDR1 SGHRS, CDR2 YFSETQ. Trimming took 0 bases from V and 4 from J, leaving 13 bases between them. CDR3 region: CASSLEGRYSETQYF. In nucleotides, the CDR3 is TGCGCCAGCAGCTTGGAGGGCAGGTATTCAGAGACCCAGTACTTC.

In regard to this clone: Other DNA sequences from this sample encode an identical CDR3 as well. This sequence joins TRBV6-5 and TRBJ1-3; maybe TRBD1 (6 bases). This CDR3 spans 15 amino acids. V was clipped by 6 bases and J by 4 bases, with 16 bases between them. Per germline, CDR1 MNHEY and CDR2 SVGAGI. CDR3 sequence: CASSATGTLGNTIYF. For the CDR3, the DNA is TGTGCCAGCAGCGCAACGGGGACATTAGGAAACACCATATATTTT.

For the CDR3, the DNA is TGTGCCAGCGGGCTAGCAGCGTCCGGTAGGAATGAGCAGTTCTTC. Protein sequence: CASGLAASGRNEQFF. J is TRBJ2-1 and V is TRBV2, with a weak D call TRBD2 (5 bases). From germline, CDR1 is SNHLY and CDR2 FYNNEI. V was clipped by 8 bases and J by 7 bases, with 21 bases between them. The CDR3 has 15 amino acids.